This T cell receptor beta chain derives from a study of blood T cell repertoires in COVID-19. Across the whole study: COVID-19 samples, acute and convalescent, were from the United States, Italy and Spain. The analysed material was cDNA or gDNA that came from T cells, B-cell-depleted T cells, or PBMCs.

CDR1 and CDR2 from the germline V gene are MGHRA and YSYEKL. The CDR3 covers 12 residues. V was shortened by 0 bases and J by 9 bases, with 9 bases between the two germline ends. Clones were read by immunoSEQ multiplex PCR, and TCRdb kept only the in-frame ones, dropping some. The profile shows about 300,000 clones, about nine tenths of them singletons. A Seattle source enrolled patients during active infection and followed them longitudinally. Material for sequencing was peripheral blood. The V and J genes are TRBV4-1 and TRBJ2-7; the D gene is possibly TRBD1 (5 bases). The sequence was collected from a woman in her twenties or thirties with COVID-19, enrolled during active disease. In nucleotides, the CDR3 is TGCGCCAGCAGCCAAGATCAGGGCGGGCAGTACTTC. Protein: CASSQDQGGQYF.